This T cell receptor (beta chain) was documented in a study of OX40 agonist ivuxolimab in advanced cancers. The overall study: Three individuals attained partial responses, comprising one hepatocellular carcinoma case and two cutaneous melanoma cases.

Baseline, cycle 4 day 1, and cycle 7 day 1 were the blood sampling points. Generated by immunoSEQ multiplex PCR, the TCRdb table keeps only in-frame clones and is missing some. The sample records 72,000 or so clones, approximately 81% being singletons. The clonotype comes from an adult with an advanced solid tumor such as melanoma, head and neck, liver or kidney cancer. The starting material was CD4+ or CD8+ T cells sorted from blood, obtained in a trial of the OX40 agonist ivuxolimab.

The CDR3 nucleotides are TGTGCCAGCAGCCCCCGGCTAGGGCCCACAGATACGCAGTATTTT. Residues: CASSPRLGPTDTQYF. The chain employs TRBV7-9 and TRBJ2-3; D is uncertain. CDR1 is SEHNR, CDR2 FQNEAQ, per germline (reference sequence). The CDR3 is 15 amino acids. Trimming cost V 5 bases and J 2 bases, with 14 bases left between them.